The table lists the clone carrying this T cell receptor beta chain with many counts. Its specificity is not known. CDR3-region Arm-PCR and iRepertoire HTBI primers produced the TCR beta libraries. Per the original methods: Identification of gene segments yielded around 64 TRBV and roughly 15 TRBJ across samples. TCRdb redid the calling of the multiplex PCR reads with MiXCR, one entry per CDR3 protein. These V and J calls rely on TCRdb rather than the paper's analysis. The sample lists about 240,000 distinct CDR3 sequences, roughly 21% occurring once. This sample's time point: newly diagnosed GD, antithyroid drugs for less than 3 months. PBMC-derived RNA was used for the TCR library. The data are from a study of regulatory T cells in long-lasting Graves disease. Study-wide points: TRBV28, TRBJ1-2 and TRBJ2-5 emerged as the favored segments in persistent disease.

The germline CDR1 and CDR2 sequences are MNHEY and SVGEGT. The CDR3 is made up of 16 amino acids. V was clipped by 3 bases and J by 4 bases, with 17 bases between them. The receptor was derived from a female donor with Graves disease. The sample consisted of peripheral blood mononuclear cells (PBMCs), taken at new diagnosis, from a patient treated with antithyroid drugs. This chain links TRBV6-2 or TRBV6-3 with TRBJ2-3; possible D gene TRBD2, 5 bases. The CDR3 nucleotides are TGTGCCAGCAGTTATAGACCGAGGGCCCGGGCAGATACGCAGTATTTT. Amino acids: CASSYRPRARADTQYF.